These 5 T cell receptor beta chains share one sample of origin, sequenced in a study of response to subunit inactivated influenza vaccine. TCRdb processed the RT-PCR reads anew with MiXCR; each CDR3 protein has one entry. The sample holds 530,000 or so distinct CDR3 sequences, 25% seen once. The specimen was CD4+ T cells sorted from PBMCs, collected 5 days after vaccination. These receptors originate from a man aged 50 to 59 who received an inactivated influenza vaccine.

The V and J genes are TRBV5-1 and TRBJ2-3, with 8 bases fitting TRBD2. The germline CDR1 and CDR2 sequences are SGHRS and YFSETQ. The CDR3 extends over 14 amino acids. V shed 4 bases and J 1 base; nucleotides not matched to a gene: 2. CDR3 bases: TGCGCCAGCAGCGTGACTAGCGGCACAGATACGCAGTATTTT. Residues: CASSVTSGTDTQYF.

This clonotype has ten or more counts. Relative to the germline gene, one junction end is altered; a read error may explain this. V usage is TRBV5-1 and J usage is TRBJ2-1; 7 bases line up with TRBD1. Germline V gene lookup returns CDR1 SGHRS and CDR2 YFSETQ. This CDR3 is 12 amino acids long. CDR3 sequence reads: CASSLDRDEQFF. The DNA of the CDR3 is TGTGCCAGCAGCCTCGACAGGGATGAGCAGTTCTTC.

This chain connects TRBV6-5 to TRBJ2-2, with D hard to call. The germline CDR1 and CDR2 sequences are MNHEY and SVGAGI. The ends were cut back, 0 bases at V and 2 bases at J, with 7 bases in the middle. This CDR3 has 15 residues. The CDR3 DNA is TGTGCCAGCAGTTACTCGTACAGAAACACCGGGGAGCTGTTTTTT. It encodes CASSYSYRNTGELFF.

This chain uses TRBV7-9 with TRBJ2-7, with 14 positions matching TRBD2. The CDR3 consists of 16 residues. The J segment lost 7 bases and the V segment lost 5 bases, leaving 10 bases of the junction unmatched. Germline CDR1 is SEHNR and CDR2 is FQNEAQ (reference sequence). The CDR3, as DNA: TGTGCCAGCAGCATCGAGGGACTAGCGGGAGACTTAGAGCAGTACTTC. It is translated as CASSIEGLAGDLEQYF. Looking up the rest from reference TRBV7-9 and TRBJ2-7 gives the full variable domain: DTGVSQNPRHKITKRGQNVTFRCDPISEHNRLYWYRQTLGQGPEFLTYFQNEAQLEKSRLLSDRFSAERPKGSFSTLEIQRTEQGDSAMYLCASSIEGLAGDLEQYFGPGTRLTVT.

This clonotype was observed a handful of times. This chain uses TRBV25-1 with TRBJ2-1; D gene uncertain. CDR1 and CDR2 from the germline V gene are MGHDK and SYGVNS. V shed 7 bases and J shed 4 bases, with 5 bases lying between them. CDR3 length: 11 amino acids. The CDR3 protein is CASTQYNEQFF. CDR3 sequence (DNA): TGTGCCAGCACCCAGTACAATGAGCAGTTCTTC.